This T cell receptor beta chain was sequenced during a study of blood T cell repertoires in COVID-19. Sequenced by immunoSEQ multiplex PCR; TCRdb stores in-frame clones only, minus some. The sample includes about 130,000 clones, roughly 87% of them seen just once. The CDR3 has 16 residues. V lost 5 bases and J lost 3, with 17 bases in between. Germline V gives CDR1 SGHNT, CDR2 YENEEA. The chain couples TRBV11-3 to TRBJ2-1; D perhaps matches TRBD2 (6 bases). Source material: peripheral blood. The TCR comes from a man older than 75 with active or convalescent COVID-19. CDR3 sequence: CASSVGRGGVYNEQFF. CDR3 DNA: TGTGCCAGCAGCGTTGGGCGGGGCGGAGTCTACAATGAGCAGTTCTTC. Based on the CDR3 plus reference TRBV11-3 and TRBJ2-1, the full variable domain is EAGVVQSPRYKIIEKKQPVAFWCNPISGHNTLYWYLQNLGQGPELLIRYENEEAVDDSQLPKDRFSAERLKGVDSTLKIQPAELGDSAVYLCASSVGRGGVYNEQFFGPGTRLTVL.